Below are 18 T cell receptor beta chains sequenced from a single sample in a study of CD8+ T cells in alopecia areata (dated by TCRdb to the late 2010s). Receptor libraries were prepared by the immunoSEQ multiplex PCR assay. RNA was extracted from all samples and reverse transcribed into cDNA as template for TCR sequencing. Here the immuneACCESS table is served through TCRdb, limited to in-frame sequences with V and J called. Missing clones are a known gap in these copies; in checked studies unresolved V genes cover under half, and the rest lacks a known reason. The sample table contains 90,000 to 120,000 clones; only one count was recorded for roughly 89% of them. The leading ten clones occupy roughly 25% of the sample. The sample's time point label, decoded: 24 weeks on oral tofacitinib. The treatment or condition label on this specimen signifies: oral pan-JAK inhibitor, 5-10 mg twice daily. Here the sequenced sample was CD8+ T cells sorted from blood, taken at week 24, from a patient treated with tofacitinib. Source of these receptors: a human donor with alopecia areata.

The genes are TRBV29-1 and TRBJ2-2; the D is unclear. Trimming cost V 3 bases and J 6 bases, with 8 bases left between them. The CDR3 totals 12 residues. Looked up from germline, CDR1 is SQVTM and CDR2 is ANQGSEA. Written as DNA, the CDR3 is TGCAGCGTTGAGAGCACCCCCGGGGAGCTGTTTTTT. Amino acids: CSVESTPGELFF.

The CDR3 coding sequence is TGTGCCTGGAGTGTACAAGGAAGGGATAATTACTTC. Amino acids: CAWSVQGRDNYF. V is TRBV30 and J is TRBJ2-7, with no clear D. Trimming removed 0 bases at V and 13 bases at J, with 16 bases between. The length of the CDR3 is 12 residues. CDR1 is GTSNPN, CDR2 SVGIG, per germline (reference sequence).

V usage is TRBV7-9 and J usage is TRBJ2-2; no clear D gene. Germline V gives CDR1 SEHNR, CDR2 FQNEAQ (reference sequence). There are 12 residues in the CDR3. Trimming stripped 5 bases from V and 5 bases from J, with 6 bases between. As DNA, the CDR3 is TGTGCCAGCAGCAAAGATACCGGGGAGCTGTTTTTT. It codes for CASSKDTGELFF.

This chain links TRBV7-8 with TRBJ2-7; D is possibly TRBD1 (6 bases). V gave up 0 bases and J gave up 3 bases, with 9 bases separating them. The CDR3 sequence is 14 residues long. CDR1 SGHVS and CDR2 FQNEAQ come from the germline V gene. This CDR3 is CASSLADRNYEQYF. CDR3 coding DNA: TGTGCCAGCAGCTTAGCTGACAGGAACTACGAGCAGTACTTC. Looking up the rest from reference TRBV7-8 and TRBJ2-7 gives the full variable domain: GAGVSQSPRYKVAKRGQDVALRCDPISGHVSLFWYQQALGQGPEFLTYFQNEAQLDKSGLPSDRFFAERPEGSVSTLKIQRTQQEDSAVYLCASSLADRNYEQYFGPGTRLTVT.

The CDR3 protein is CASSPSPPDIQETQYF. CDR3 nucleotide sequence: TGTGCCAGCAGCCCAAGCCCGCCCGATATCCAAGAGACCCAGTACTTC. The chain couples TRBV7-2 to TRBJ2-5, with D uncertain. The CDR3 is 16 amino acids. The V end lost 5 bases, the J end lost 1 base, and 17 bases lay between the germline ends. Germline V CDR1 and CDR2: SGHTA, FQGNSA.

The CDR3 coding sequence is TGTGCTAGTGGTTTGGGACAGGGCACATACAATGAGCAGTTCTTC. Protein sequence: CASGLGQGTYNEQFF. V gene TRBV12-5 combines with J gene TRBJ2-1, with 7 bases identical to TRBD1. The CDR3 is 15 amino acids. The V gene's germline CDR1 is LGHNT and CDR2 FRNRAP. Trimming at V came to 1 base and at J to 4 bases, leaving 4 bases not matched to a gene.

The chain links TRBV6-6 to TRBJ1-3, with D uncertain. Germline CDR1 MNHNY, CDR2 SVGAGI (reference sequence). Trimming left V 4 bases short and J 3 bases short, with 1 base between. The CDR3 loop spans 11 amino acids. This chain's CDR3 is CASSFGNTIYF. CDR3 sequence (DNA): TGTGCCAGCAGTTTTGGAAACACCATATATTTT.

The rearrangement joins TRBV25-1 to TRBJ2-5; TRBD1 matches at 11 bases. The germline V gene has CDR1 MGHDK and CDR2 SYGVNS. The CDR3 spans 15 residues. The trim removed 4 bases at V and 2 bases at J, leaving 3 bases unmatched. The CDR3 DNA follows: TGTGCCAGCAGTGGCCGGGACAGGGGGCAAGAGACCCAGTACTTC. This translates into CASSGRDRGQETQYF.

The chain has TRBV5-4 and TRBJ1-1; 7 positions match TRBD1. CDR3 length equals 15 residues. Per the germline V gene, CDR1 is SGHNT and CDR2 is YYREEE (reference sequence). The trim removed 2 bases at V and 0 bases at J, leaving 4 bases unmatched. CDR3 protein: CASSLPDRVNTEAFF. CDR3 DNA: TGTGCCAGCAGCTTACCCGACAGGGTGAACACTGAAGCTTTCTTT.

This clone appeared once. This sequence joins TRBV5-1 and TRBJ1-1, with D maybe TRBD1 (6 bases). The CDR3 spans 12 residues. CDR1 is SGHRS, CDR2 YFSETQ, per germline. V lost 1 base to trimming and J lost 7 bases, with 8 bases between them. In DNA form, the CDR3 reads TGCGCCAGCAGCTTGAGGGGGAGTGAAGCTTTCTTT. Encoded protein: CASSLRGSEAFF.

V gene TRBV21-1 combines with J gene TRBJ2-1. TRBV21-1 is a pseudogene locus. This CDR3 region has 16 residues. The CDR3 DNA reads as TGTGCCAGCAGCAAAACCGAGGGGAGCTCCTACAATGAGCAGTTCTTC. This encodes CASSKTEGSSYNEQFF.

The rearrangement uses TRBV27 and TRBJ1-5; D not resolved. The germline V gene encodes CDR1 MNHEY and CDR2 SMNVEV (reference sequence). The length of the CDR3 is 15 residues. The V end lost 8 bases, the J end lost 5 bases, and 19 bases lay between the germline ends. The CDR3 spells CASGTGPLIDQPQHF. In nucleotides, the CDR3 is TGTGCCAGCGGCACCGGGCCCCTAATAGATCAGCCCCAGCATTTT.

The chain has TRBV6-5 and TRBJ2-5, with TRBD1 as a possible D gene (5 bases). Per germline, CDR1 MNHEY and CDR2 SVGAGI. This CDR3 region has 13 residues. The ends were cut back, 2 bases at V and 3 bases at J, with 7 bases in the middle. CDR3 coding DNA: TGTGCCAGCAGTTACCCAGGGAAAGAGACCCAGTACTTC. It is translated as CASSYPGKETQYF.

The chain links TRBV19 to TRBJ1-1; D may be TRBD1 (5 bases). The CDR3 is 13 amino acids. V lost 9 bases, J lost 1 base, and 12 bases lay in between. Germline V gene lookup returns CDR1 LNHDA and CDR2 SQIVND (reference sequence). The CDR3 region is CASRQHSNTEAFF. The CDR3 nucleotides are TGTGCCAGCAGACAGCACTCGAACACTGAAGCTTTCTTT.

J is TRBJ2-7 and V is TRBV29-1; 7 bases align to TRBD2. Trimming removed 4 bases from V and 5 bases from J; junction bases left unmatched: 11. This CDR3 is built from 14 residues. Germline V CDR1 and CDR2: SQVTM, ANQGSEA. CDR3 sequence reads: CSVVTSRPGDEQYF. CDR3 in DNA: TGCAGCGTTGTGACTAGCCGCCCTGGAGACGAGCAGTACTTC.

The genes are TRBV29-1 and TRBJ2-7; D is perhaps TRBD1 or TRBD2 (6 bases each). CDR3 length: 14 amino acids. The ends were cut back, 3 bases at V and 6 bases at J, with 18 bases in the middle. In germline, CDR1 is SQVTM, CDR2 ANQGSEA. The CDR3 sequence is CSVEIRGRSGEQYF. The CDR3 DNA sequence: TGCAGCGTTGAGATCCGGGGGCGGTCTGGCGAGCAGTACTTC.

The chain links TRBV13 to TRBJ2-3; 9 positions agree with TRBD2. Losses at the gene ends were 0 bases for V and 2 bases for J; bases not matched to a gene: 3. The germline V gene encodes CDR1 PRHDT and CDR2 FYEKMQ (reference sequence). The CDR3 covers 16 residues. In nucleotides, the CDR3 is TGTGCCAGCAGCTTAGGAAGCGGGGGGATCACAGATACGCAGTATTTT. Residues: CASSLGSGGITDTQYF.

The rearrangement links TRBV2 to TRBJ2-1; 9 bases are shared with TRBD1. This CDR3 is built from 14 residues. V shed 5 bases, J shed 6 bases, and the junction held 5 bases outside the gene matches. The germline CDR1 and CDR2 sequences are SNHLY and FYNNEI. The CDR3 protein is CASSSGQGFNEQFF. CDR3 sequence (DNA): TGTGCCAGCAGTTCTGGACAGGGGTTCAATGAGCAGTTCTTC. The variable domain in full, completed from reference TRBV2 and TRBJ2-1, reads EPEVTQTPSHQVTQMGQEVILRCVPISNHLYFYWYRQILGQKVEFLVSFYNNEISEKSEIFDDQFSVERPDGSNFTLKIRSTKLEDSAMYFCASSSGQGFNEQFFGPGTRLTVL.